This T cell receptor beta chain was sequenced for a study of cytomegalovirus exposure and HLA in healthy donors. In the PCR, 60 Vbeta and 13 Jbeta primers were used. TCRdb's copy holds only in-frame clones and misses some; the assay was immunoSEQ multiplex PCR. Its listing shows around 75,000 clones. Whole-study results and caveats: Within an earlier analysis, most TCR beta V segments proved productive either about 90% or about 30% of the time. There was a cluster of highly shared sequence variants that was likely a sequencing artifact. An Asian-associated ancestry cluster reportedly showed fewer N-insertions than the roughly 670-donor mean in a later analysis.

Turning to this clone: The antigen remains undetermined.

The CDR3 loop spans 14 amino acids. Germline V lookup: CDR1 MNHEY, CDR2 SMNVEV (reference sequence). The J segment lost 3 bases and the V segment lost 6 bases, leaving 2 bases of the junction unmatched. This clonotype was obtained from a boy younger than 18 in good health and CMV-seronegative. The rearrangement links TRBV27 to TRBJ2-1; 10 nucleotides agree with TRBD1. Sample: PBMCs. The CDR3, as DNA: TGTGCCAGCAGGACAGGGGGCAGCTACAATGAGCAGTTCTTC. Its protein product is CASRTGGSYNEQFF.